A selection of T cell receptor beta chains follows, all from one sample in a study of T cell responses to AZD1222 COVID-19 vaccine. The protocol was immunoSEQ multiplex PCR, while the TCRdb copy is restricted to in-frame clones and leaves out a portion. The sample includes over 120,000 clones, around 93% of them seen just once. The material sequenced was peripheral blood, taken 28 days after the second AZD1222 dose. The source of these receptors is an adult who received the AZD1222 COVID-19 vaccine. Each CDR3 is given with its conserved first and last residue. A D gene is named only where the DNA matches it firmly. Clone size is not always given. Where it is, it says once, few, many or a class for expanded clones.

>.|TRBV12-3/TRBV12-4|.|TRBJ1-5
CASSRQDNQPQHF
TGTGCCAGCAGCCGACAGGACAATCAGCCCCAGCATTTT
>TRBD2|TRBV28|.|TRBJ2-5
CASSLPGRGGGETQYF
TGTGCCAGCAGTTTGCCCGGGAGGGGCGGAGGAGAGACCCAGTACTTC
>.|TRBV27|.|TRBJ1-6
CAVRQTPDSPLHF
TGTGCCGTCCGACAGACCCCTGATTCACCCCTCCACTTT
>.|TRBV3-1/TRBV3-2|.|TRBJ2-1
CASSPLFMGSNYNEQFF
TGTGCCAGCAGCCCCCTTTTCATGGGGTCAAACTACAATGAGCAGTTCTTC
>TRBD1|TRBV5-1|.|TRBJ2-5
CASSGTGVRETQYF
TGCGCCAGCAGCGGGACAGGGGTAAGGGAGACCCAGTACTTC
>.|TRBV3-1/TRBV3-2|.|TRBJ1-2
CASSPAPGADYGYTF
TGTGCCAGCAGCCCCGCCCCAGGAGCGGACTATGGCTACACCTTC
>.|TRBV4-2|.|TRBJ2-3
CASSQEGGTDTQYF
TGTGCCAGCAGCCAGGAGGGAGGAACAGATACGCAGTATTTT
>.|TRBV28|.|TRBJ2-7
CASSSPLEQYF
TGTGCCAGCAGTTCTCCCCTCGAGCAGTACTTC
>TRBD1|TRBV11-3|.|TRBJ2-7
CASSLDIKQGAAEQYF
TGTGCCAGCAGCTTAGATATCAAACAGGGGGCCGCCGAGCAGTACTTC
>TRBD2|TRBV7-8|.|TRBJ2-1
CASSFGAGASNGNEQFF
TGTGCCAGCAGCTTCGGAGCGGGGGCTAGCAATGGGAATGAGCAGTTCTTC
>.|TRBV15|.|TRBJ1-5
CATSRDRGVNQPQHF
TGTGCCACCAGCAGAGATCGGGGGGTCAATCAGCCCCAGCATTTT
>.|TRBV6-5|.|TRBJ1-1
CASRRGMNTEAFF
TGTGCCAGCAGACGGGGTATGAACACTGAAGCTTTCTTT
>.|TRBV7-9|.|TRBJ1-3
CASSLAPQGANTIYF
TGTGCCAGCAGCTTAGCCCCGCAGGGAGCAAACACCATATATTTT
>.|TRBV4-2|.|TRBJ1-1
CASSQFGGAEAFF
TGTGCCAGCAGCCAATTCGGAGGGGCTGAAGCTTTCTTT
>TRBD1|TRBV28|.|TRBJ2-7
CASSSNDPGQVLYEQYF
TGTGCCAGCAGTTCAAATGACCCGGGACAGGTCCTCTACGAGCAGTACTTC
>.|TRBV28|.|TRBJ1-1
CASSLGSEAFF
TGTGCCAGCAGTTTGGGATCTGAAGCTTTCTTT
>.|TRBV18|few|TRBJ2-7
CASSPLGAAISYEQYF
TGTGCCAGCTCACCACTTGGGGCAGCTATATCCTACGAGCAGTACTTC
>.|TRBV12-3/TRBV12-4|.|TRBJ1-2
CASSLVGGQGYTF
TGTGCCAGCAGTTTAGTCGGGGGTCAAGGCTACACCTTC
>.|TRBV24-1|.|TRBJ2-1
CATSDTYRRGYNEQFF
TGTGCCACCAGTGATACCTACCGACGGGGATACAATGAGCAGTTCTTC
>.|TRBV7-2|once|TRBJ1-2
CASSLEQGRTYGYTF
TGTGCCAGCAGCTTAGAGCAGGGGAGGACCTATGGCTACACCTTC
>TRBD2|TRBV6-5|.|TRBJ2-1
CASRPPSGSGNEQFF
TGTGCCAGCAGACCGCCTAGCGGGAGTGGGAATGAGCAGTTCTTC
>.|TRBV2|.|TRBJ1-2
CASSSTGGNGYTF
TGTGCCAGCAGCTCTACGGGGGGTAATGGCTACACCTTC
>.|TRBV20-1|few|TRBJ2-7
CSASGSYEQYF
TGCAGTGCTAGTGGCTCCTACGAGCAGTACTTC
>.|TRBV7-2|.|TRBJ2-5
CASSLNSGETQYF
TGTGCCAGCAGCCTTAACTCTGGGGAGACCCAGTACTTC
>.|TRBV6-1|once|TRBJ1-5
CASSEKRGIQPQHF
TGTGCCAGCAGTGAAAAGAGGGGGATTCAGCCCCAGCATTTT
>TRBD1|TRBV27|.|TRBJ2-7
CATAQGAFSYEQYF
TGTGCCACCGCACAGGGGGCCTTCTCCTACGAGCAGTACTTC
>TRBD1|TRBV12-3/TRBV12-4|.|TRBJ2-7
CASSRDSYEQYF
TGTGCCAGCAGCCGGGACAGCTACGAGCAGTACTTC
>.|TRBV3-1/TRBV3-2|.|TRBJ1-1
CASSQGEGKAFF
TGTGCCAGCAGCCAGGGGGAAGGGAAAGCTTTCTTT
>TRBD1|TRBV20-1|.|TRBJ2-7
CSARPGGEQYF
TGCAGTGCCCGCCCAGGGGGCGAGCAGTACTTC
>.|TRBV30|.|TRBJ1-1
CAWSASETTEAFF
TGTGCCTGGAGTGCCTCGGAGACCACTGAAGCTTTCTTT
>.|TRBV28|.|TRBJ1-1
CAAGSGRKNTEAFF
TGTGCCGCCGGGTCAGGGAGGAAGAACACTGAAGCTTTCTTT
>.|TRBV19|.|TRBJ2-5
CASSSQGRETQYF
TGTGCCAGTAGCAGCCAGGGGCGAGAGACCCAGTACTTC
>TRBD1|TRBV30|.|TRBJ1-2
CAWGDRDYGYTF
TGTGCCTGGGGCGACAGGGACTATGGCTACACCTTC
>TRBD1|TRBV27|.|TRBJ1-2
CASSLTGVSLYGYTF
TGTGCCAGCAGTCTCACAGGGGTGAGCCTCTATGGCTACACCTTC
>.|TRBV7-8|.|TRBJ1-3
CASSLVPQVSGNTIYF
TGTGCCAGCAGCTTAGTCCCCCAGGTCTCTGGAAACACCATATATTTT
>TRBD1|TRBV14|.|TRBJ1-4
CASSPQRGAPRGTTNEKLFF
TGTGCCAGCAGCCCTCAACGAGGGGCACCCAGGGGGACAACTAATGAAAAACTGTTTTTT
>TRBD1|TRBV7-2|once|TRBJ1-1
CASSTPTGADTEAFF
TGTGCCAGCAGCACGCCGACAGGGGCTGACACTGAAGCTTTCTTT
>.|TRBV4-1|.|TRBJ2-3
CASSRGSGAPDTQYF
TGCGCCAGCAGCCGTGGGTCGGGAGCCCCAGATACGCAGTATTTT
>.|TRBV6-5|once|TRBJ2-7
CASSTGTPGTEQYF
TGTGCCAGCAGTACAGGGACACCGGGTACCGAGCAGTACTTC
>.|TRBV18|.|TRBJ2-3
CASSPSPNTDTQYF
TGTGCCAGCTCACCGTCACCAAACACAGATACGCAGTATTTT
>.|TRBV7-8|.|TRBJ2-7
CASSFSRGNYEQYF
TGTGCCAGCAGCTTTTCCCGGGGGAACTACGAGCAGTACTTC
>TRBD1|TRBV10-3|.|TRBJ1-5
CAISGQGNNQPQHF
TGTGCCATCAGTGGACAGGGAAACAATCAGCCCCAGCATTTT
>.|TRBV7-3|.|TRBJ2-3
CASSSEWGSDTQYF
TGTGCCAGCAGCTCGGAGTGGGGGTCAGATACGCAGTATTTT
>TRBD1|TRBV3-1/TRBV3-2|.|TRBJ2-5
CASSQRQTGETQYF
TGTGCCAGCAGCCAACGCCAGACAGGGGAGACCCAGTACTTC
>TRBD1|TRBV5-5|.|TRBJ2-7
CASSYSTGTDYYEQYF
TGTGCCAGCAGCTACTCAACCGGGACAGACTACTACGAGCAGTACTTC
>.|TRBV7-3|.|TRBJ2-1
CASSFRYPSLEQFF
TGTGCCAGCAGCTTTAGGTACCCTAGCCTCGAGCAGTTCTTC
>.|TRBV2|once|TRBJ1-1
CASSVGENTEAFF
TGTGCCAGCAGTGTAGGTGAGAACACTGAAGCTTTCTTT
>TRBD1|TRBV10-3|.|TRBJ1-3
CAIRDRVGTISGNTIYF
TGTGCCATCAGGGACAGGGTTGGAACGATCTCTGGAAACACCATATATTTT
>.|TRBV30|.|TRBJ2-6
CAWSGLFGGANVLTF
TGTGCCTGGAGCGGGCTCTTCGGTGGGGCCAACGTCCTGACTTTC
>TRBD1|TRBV7-9|.|TRBJ2-2
CASSLATGGAGELFF
TGTGCCAGCAGCTTAGCCACAGGGGGCGCCGGGGAGCTGTTTTTT